Listed below are T cell receptor beta chains from one sample, sequenced in a study of response to subunit inactivated influenza vaccine. From the RT-PCR reads, TCRdb called clonotypes with MiXCR, one entry per CDR3 protein. The data show hundreds of thousands of distinct CDR3 sequences, approximately 15% seen once. The sequenced sample was PBMCs from blood, obtained around 15 days before vaccination. Receptors were obtained from a man aged 45 to 65 who received an inactivated influenza vaccine. The CDR3 runs from the conserved cysteine through the conserved F or W. The order of the fields is CDR3 protein, CDR3 length, clone size, J gene, V gene. Rows may omit the clone size; those that give it use once, few, many or a size class.

CDR3aa: CASSLNGGSGEKLFF
len: 15
abundance: few
j_gene: TRBJ1-4
v_gene: TRBV7-2

CDR3aa: CASSLGRGGYEQYF
len: 14
abundance: .
j_gene: TRBJ2-7
v_gene: TRBV7-6

CDR3aa: CASSPGRGGETQYF
len: 14
abundance: .
j_gene: TRBJ2-5
v_gene: TRBV6-1

CDR3aa: CASSIGQSYEQYF
len: 13
abundance: .
j_gene: TRBJ2-7
v_gene: TRBV19

CDR3aa: CASSQTGQLSSYNSPLHF
len: 18
abundance: few
j_gene: TRBJ1-6
v_gene: TRBV16

CDR3aa: CASSGRIYEQYF
len: 12
abundance: many
j_gene: TRBJ2-7
v_gene: TRBV28

CDR3aa: CASSWGTPNTGELFF
len: 15
abundance: .
j_gene: TRBJ2-2
v_gene: TRBV2

CDR3aa: CASSVRDNYGYTF
len: 13
abundance: few
j_gene: TRBJ1-2
v_gene: TRBV2

CDR3aa: CSAIGTSGGNIQYF
len: 14
abundance: .
j_gene: TRBJ2-4
v_gene: TRBV20-1

CDR3aa: CASSLGSTETFNEQFF
len: 16
abundance: few
j_gene: TRBJ2-1
v_gene: TRBV7-6

CDR3aa: CASSRLAGVNEQFF
len: 14
abundance: many
j_gene: TRBJ2-1
v_gene: TRBV27

CDR3aa: CASSLELAGGYTQYF
len: 15
abundance: .
j_gene: TRBJ2-3
v_gene: TRBV5-5

CDR3aa: CSARWGTGGYEQYF
len: 14
abundance: .
j_gene: TRBJ2-7
v_gene: TRBV20-1

CDR3aa: CASSDPRGLEEKLFF
len: 15
abundance: few
j_gene: TRBJ1-4
v_gene: TRBV25-1

CDR3aa: CASSQDRDSKYNEQFF
len: 16
abundance: .
j_gene: TRBJ2-1
v_gene: TRBV4-2

CDR3aa: CAWSTGGDTDTQYF
len: 14
abundance: .
j_gene: TRBJ2-3
v_gene: TRBV30

CDR3aa: CASSSGGGEQFF
len: 12
abundance: few
j_gene: TRBJ2-1
v_gene: TRBV5-1

CDR3aa: CASRPTGAGGSQPQHF
len: 16
abundance: many
j_gene: TRBJ1-5
v_gene: TRBV12-3/TRBV12-4

CDR3aa: CASSDPIRRQGAQETQYF
len: 18
abundance: many
j_gene: TRBJ2-5
v_gene: TRBV2

CDR3aa: CASKLGTGSRTRLNEQYF
len: 18
abundance: .
j_gene: TRBJ2-7
v_gene: TRBV5-1

CDR3aa: CASSSPPAGDYEQYF
len: 15
abundance: .
j_gene: TRBJ2-7
v_gene: TRBV28

CDR3aa: CASSYDRVGEQFF
len: 13
abundance: .
j_gene: TRBJ2-1
v_gene: TRBV5-1

CDR3aa: CASTLGLGRSNTEAFF
len: 16
abundance: few
j_gene: TRBJ1-1
v_gene: TRBV12-3/TRBV12-4

CDR3aa: CASSGLRGTEAFF
len: 13
abundance: many
j_gene: TRBJ1-1
v_gene: TRBV6-1

CDR3aa: CASSEGRHRSGNEQFF
len: 16
abundance: many
j_gene: TRBJ2-1
v_gene: TRBV2

CDR3aa: CSVVPVYQETQYF
len: 13
abundance: many
j_gene: TRBJ2-5
v_gene: TRBV29-1

CDR3aa: CSAGLAGAPTQYF
len: 13
abundance: few
j_gene: TRBJ2-5
v_gene: TRBV20-1

CDR3aa: CATSPRGVGNTEAFF
len: 15
abundance: once
j_gene: TRBJ1-1
v_gene: TRBV15

CDR3aa: CATSRGSGRADNEQFF
len: 16
abundance: .
j_gene: TRBJ2-1
v_gene: TRBV15

CDR3aa: CSANRQARAFYNEQFF
len: 16
abundance: .
j_gene: TRBJ2-1
v_gene: TRBV20-1

CDR3aa: CATSRGPGGYGYTF
len: 14
abundance: few
j_gene: TRBJ1-2
v_gene: TRBV15

CDR3aa: CASFRGLDEQFF
len: 12
abundance: few
j_gene: TRBJ2-1
v_gene: TRBV5-1

CDR3aa: CRADINEQFF
len: 10
abundance: few
j_gene: TRBJ2-1
v_gene: TRBV29-1

CDR3aa: CSARSRAGTYEQYF
len: 14
abundance: few
j_gene: TRBJ2-7
v_gene: TRBV20-1

CDR3aa: CASSAQGVTTGANVLTF
len: 17
abundance: .
j_gene: TRBJ2-6
v_gene: TRBV11-2

CDR3aa: CASSQDFFQGTNTGELFF
len: 18
abundance: many
j_gene: TRBJ2-2
v_gene: TRBV4-3

CDR3aa: CASRPTGGFNYGYTF
len: 15
abundance: .
j_gene: TRBJ1-2
v_gene: TRBV12-3/TRBV12-4

CDR3aa: CASSIFGTQYF
len: 11
abundance: .
j_gene: TRBJ2-5
v_gene: TRBV19

CDR3aa: CASSAGQAQETQYF
len: 14
abundance: .
j_gene: TRBJ2-5
v_gene: TRBV6-1

CDR3aa: CASRDTGYVDEQYF
len: 14
abundance: .
j_gene: TRBJ2-7
v_gene: TRBV6-2/TRBV6-3

CDR3aa: CSASVQADTQYF
len: 12
abundance: few
j_gene: TRBJ2-3
v_gene: TRBV20-1

CDR3aa: CAISENRAFTDTQYF
len: 15
abundance: few
j_gene: TRBJ2-3
v_gene: TRBV10-3

CDR3aa: CSARTSGEGDEQFF
len: 14
abundance: few
j_gene: TRBJ2-1
v_gene: TRBV20-1

CDR3aa: CASSRLWDQPQHF
len: 13
abundance: many
j_gene: TRBJ1-5
v_gene: TRBV6-2/TRBV6-3

CDR3aa: CASSSTRYSYNEQFF
len: 15
abundance: many
j_gene: TRBJ2-1
v_gene: TRBV7-2

CDR3aa: CASSYLKSQETQYF
len: 14
abundance: .
j_gene: TRBJ2-5
v_gene: TRBV6-2/TRBV6-3

CDR3aa: CASSHQGQDSGELFF
len: 15
abundance: few
j_gene: TRBJ2-2
v_gene: TRBV4-2

CDR3aa: CASSQDHPGSSYNEQFF
len: 17
abundance: few
j_gene: TRBJ2-1
v_gene: TRBV4-3

CDR3aa: CASSYKQGSTGELFF
len: 15
abundance: .
j_gene: TRBJ2-2
v_gene: TRBV12-3/TRBV12-4

CDR3aa: CASSLRQGPRGEQFF
len: 15
abundance: many
j_gene: TRBJ2-1
v_gene: TRBV5-1

CDR3aa: CASSQDRGVWNTEAFF
len: 16
abundance: .
j_gene: TRBJ1-1
v_gene: TRBV4-2

CDR3aa: CASSLSGPGETQYF
len: 14
abundance: .
j_gene: TRBJ2-5
v_gene: TRBV5-1

CDR3aa: CASSFGQGTHNEKLFF
len: 16
abundance: .
j_gene: TRBJ1-4
v_gene: TRBV12-3/TRBV12-4

CDR3aa: CASSLDIAGPNEQFF
len: 15
abundance: .
j_gene: TRBJ2-1
v_gene: TRBV7-3